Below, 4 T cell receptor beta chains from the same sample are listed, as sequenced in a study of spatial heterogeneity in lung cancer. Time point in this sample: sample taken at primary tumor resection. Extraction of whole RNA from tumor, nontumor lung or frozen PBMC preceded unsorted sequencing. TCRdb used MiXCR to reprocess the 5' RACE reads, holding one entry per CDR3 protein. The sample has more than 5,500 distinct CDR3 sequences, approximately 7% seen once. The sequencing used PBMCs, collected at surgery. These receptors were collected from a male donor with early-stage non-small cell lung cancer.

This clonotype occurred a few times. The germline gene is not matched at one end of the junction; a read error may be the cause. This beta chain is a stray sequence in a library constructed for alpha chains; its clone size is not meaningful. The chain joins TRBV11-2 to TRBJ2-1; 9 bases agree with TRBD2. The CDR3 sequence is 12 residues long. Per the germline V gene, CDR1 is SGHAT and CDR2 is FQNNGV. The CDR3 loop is CASSLDAGGDTF. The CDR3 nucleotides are TGTGCCAGCAGCTTAGATGCGGGAGGGGACACCTTC. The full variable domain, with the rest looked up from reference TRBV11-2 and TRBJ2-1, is EAGVAQSPRYKIIEKRQSVAFWCNPISGHATLYWYQQILGQGPKLLIQFQNNGVVDDSQLPKDRFSAERLKGVDSTLKIQPAKLEDSAVYLCASSLDAGGDTFGPGTRLTVL.

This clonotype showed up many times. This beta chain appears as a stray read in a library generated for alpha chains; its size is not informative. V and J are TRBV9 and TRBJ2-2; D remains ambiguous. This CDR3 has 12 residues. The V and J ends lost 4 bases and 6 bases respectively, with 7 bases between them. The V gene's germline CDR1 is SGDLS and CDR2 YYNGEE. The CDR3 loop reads CASSPFAGELFF. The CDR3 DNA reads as TGTGCCAGCAGCCCGTTCGCCGGGGAGCTGTTTTTT.

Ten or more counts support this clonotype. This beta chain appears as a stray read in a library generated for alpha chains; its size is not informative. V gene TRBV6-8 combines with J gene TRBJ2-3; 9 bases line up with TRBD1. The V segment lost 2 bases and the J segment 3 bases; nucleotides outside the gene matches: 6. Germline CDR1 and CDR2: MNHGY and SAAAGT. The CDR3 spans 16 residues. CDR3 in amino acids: CASSYPTGGITDTQYF. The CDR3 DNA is TGTGCCAGCAGTTACCCGACAGGGGGGATTACAGATACGCAGTATTTT.

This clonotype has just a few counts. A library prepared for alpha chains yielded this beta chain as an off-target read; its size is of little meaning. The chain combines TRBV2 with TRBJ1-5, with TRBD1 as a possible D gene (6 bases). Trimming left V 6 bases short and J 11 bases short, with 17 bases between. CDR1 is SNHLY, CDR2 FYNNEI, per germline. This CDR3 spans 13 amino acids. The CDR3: CASSGDGGLAQHF. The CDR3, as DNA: TGTGCCAGCAGCGGGGACGGGGGCTTGGCCCAGCATTTT. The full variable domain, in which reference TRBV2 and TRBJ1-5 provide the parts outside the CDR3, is EPEVTQTPSHQVTQMGQEVILRCVPISNHLYFYWYRQILGQKVEFLVSFYNNEISEKSEIFDDQFSVERPDGSNFTLKIRSTKLEDSAMYFCASSGDGGLAQHFGDGTRLSIL.